This T cell receptor beta chain appears in the sequencing data of a study of T-cell memory formation after mild COVID-19. Findings of the study overall: Pre-infection memory harbored some responding clones, suggesting cross-reactive memory joined. Specificity for SARS-CoV-2 was not confirmed among the second-wave clones peaking on day 37. CD4+ contracting clones lay mainly in CM and EM, CD8+ ones in EMRA.

This clonotype was seen repeatedly, ten times or more. Antigen: not known. With 5 bases clipped from V and 5 bases from J, the junction kept 5 bases outside the gene matches. Germline values: CDR1 SGHTA, CDR2 FQGNSA. The CDR3 is 13 residues long. TCRdb re-derived calls from the 5' RACE reads in MiXCR, one entry per CDR3 protein. The sample shows 250,000 to 350,000 distinct CDR3 sequences, approximately 15% of them seen only once. This clonotype was obtained from a man younger than 30 who had mild COVID-19 (a few samples of this study predate the infection). Cell type and time point are not known. This chain uses TRBV7-2 with TRBJ1-1; 7 nucleotides line up with TRBD1. Sequencing input: PBMCs or a T cell subset sorted from them (not recorded which). The CDR3 region is CASSRDRQTEAFF. The CDR3 DNA is TGTGCCAGCAGCCGGGACAGACAAACTGAAGCTTTCTTT.